The 4 T cell receptor beta chains listed next were all sequenced from one sample in a study of T cells in women clearing cervical HPV infection. Assay: immunoSEQ multiplex PCR; the TCRdb copy retains only in-frame clones and omits some. This sample carries tens of thousands of clones, with 35% to 45% going to the ten biggest clones. Material: blood buffy coat. These receptors all stem from a woman between 18 and 69 years old with a cervical HPV16 infection that either progressed to CIN3+ or cleared (not recorded which).

About this clone: The read terminates 3 residues before the CDR3 end, so the remaining end is supplied by the germline J gene. This chain joins TRBV30 and TRBJ1-1, with no clear D. The V gene's germline CDR1 is GTSNPN and CDR2 SVGIG (reference sequence). The CDR3 is 11 amino acids. The V and J ends lost 4 bases and 3 bases respectively, with 6 bases between them. CDR3 amino acids: CAWTADTEAFF. The sequenced part of the CDR3 DNA is TGTGCCTGGACAGCGGACACTGAA.

Comment on this clone: The read gets to within 3 residues of the CDR3 end, and the germline J gene fills in the rest. V and J are TRBV14 and TRBJ1-5, with D perhaps matching TRBD1 (5 bases). Per germline, CDR1 SGHDN and CDR2 FVKESK. This CDR3 has 13 amino acids. V gave up 1 base and J gave up 7 bases, with 8 bases separating them. The CDR3 region is CASSQGPGQPQHF. CDR3 DNA, as far as it was read: TGTGCCAGCAGCCAAGGACCAGGGCAGCCC. The whole variable domain, remainder taken from reference TRBV14 and TRBJ1-5, is EAGVTQFPSHSVIEKGQTVTLRCDPISGHDNLYWYRRVMGKEIKFLLHFVKESKQDESGMPNNRFLAERTGGTYSTLKVQPAELEDSGVYFCASSQGPGQPQHFGDGTRLSIL.

On this clone itself: The read is 3 residues too short to cover the CDR3 end, so that end is filled in from the germline J gene. The rearrangement links TRBV7-3 to TRBJ1-3, with 7 bases matching TRBD1. Germline loops: CDR1 SGHTA, CDR2 FQGTGA. V trimming: 1 base; J trimming: 3 bases; junction bases outside the gene matches: 3. This CDR3 is 15 amino acids long. The CDR3 DNA, read in part, is TGTGCCAGCAGCTTAAAGGGGGCAGGTGGAAACACC. Amino acid sequence: CASSLKGAGGNT. The whole CDR3 region reads CASSLKGAGGNTIYF.

Of note for this clone: Coverage ceases 3 residues before the CDR3 finishes, and the germline J gene fills in the end. This chain links TRBV19 with TRBJ1-5, with 8 positions matching TRBD1. Trimming cost V 7 bases and J 4 bases; bases outside gene matches: 12. This CDR3 spans 16 amino acids. CDR1 and CDR2 (germline): LNHDA, SQIVND (reference sequence). Incomplete CDR3 DNA: TGTGCCAGTACCACGTTAGGACAGGGCGCAAATCAGCCC. Its protein is CASTTLGQGANQP. The whole CDR3 protein reads CASTTLGQGANQPQHF.